This T cell receptor beta chain was observed in a study of blood T cell repertoires in COVID-19. The CDR3 consists of 14 residues. Germline-derived CDR1 and CDR2 are SEHNR and FQNEAQ (reference sequence). Trimming pared 0 bases from V and 7 bases from J, leaving 7 bases between. This clone was recorded once. The protocol was immunoSEQ multiplex PCR, while the TCRdb copy is restricted to in-frame clones and leaves out a portion. The sample shows 150,000 to 200,000 clones, around 89% of them seen only once. This receptor was identified in a man aged 60 to 75 with acute or convalescent COVID-19. The sequenced sample was peripheral blood. V gene TRBV7-9 combines with J gene TRBJ1-6; no firm D call. The CDR3 protein is CASSLAFPNSPLHF. CDR3 DNA sequence: TGTGCCAGCAGCTTAGCTTTTCCAAATTCACCCCTCCACTTT.